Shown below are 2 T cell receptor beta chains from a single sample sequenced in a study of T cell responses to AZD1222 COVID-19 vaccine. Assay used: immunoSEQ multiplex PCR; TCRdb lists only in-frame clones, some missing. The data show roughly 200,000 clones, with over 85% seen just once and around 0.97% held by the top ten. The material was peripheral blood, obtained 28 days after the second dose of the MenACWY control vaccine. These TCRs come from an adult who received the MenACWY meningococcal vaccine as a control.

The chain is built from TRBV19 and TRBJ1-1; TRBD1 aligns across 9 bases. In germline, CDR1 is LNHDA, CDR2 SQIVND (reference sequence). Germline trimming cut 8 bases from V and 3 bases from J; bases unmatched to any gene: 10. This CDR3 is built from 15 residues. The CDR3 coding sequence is TGTGCCAGTTGGGGGACAGGGTTTTTTGACACTGAAGCTTTCTTT. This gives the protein CASWGTGFFDTEAFF.

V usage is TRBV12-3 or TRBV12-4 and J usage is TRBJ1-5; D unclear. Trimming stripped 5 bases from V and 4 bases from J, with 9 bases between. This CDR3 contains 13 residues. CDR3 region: CASSRTVNQPQHF. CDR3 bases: TGTGCCAGCAGTCGGACTGTGAATCAGCCCCAGCATTTT.